What follows is one T cell receptor (beta chain) and its context. The antigen remains unidentified. This record comes from a study of shared clonotypes between healthy human individuals. Study-level points and caveats: In the sorted subsets, rarefaction showed sequencing was incomplete despite large depth.

The trim removed 8 bases at V and 2 bases at J, leaving 10 bases unmatched. Germline V lookup: CDR1 MNHEY, CDR2 SMNVEV (reference sequence). The CDR3 is 15 residues long. The protocol was immunoSEQ multiplex PCR, while the TCRdb copy is restricted to in-frame clones and leaves out a portion. This sample has approximately 640,000 clones, with roughly 91% found just once. The V gene is TRBV27, the J gene TRBJ2-3, with 7 bases lining up with TRBD2. Sequencing was done on a sample of memory CD8+ T cells from PBMCs. The subset was: CD45RO+ cells pooled with CCR7-negative TemRA cells. The sequence derives from a man in his late teens or twenties in good health. Some clones in this sample may be carry-over from other donors' samples. This CDR3 is CASQSLAEYTDTQYF. CDR3 coding DNA: TGTGCCAGCCAGAGCCTAGCGGAGTACACAGATACGCAGTATTTT.